This TCR beta chain was identified in a study of blood T cell repertoires in COVID-19. Study-level background: The United States, Italy and Spain supplied acute and convalescent COVID-19 samples. The cDNA or gDNA used as material had been derived from T cells, B-cell-depleted T cells, or PBMCs.

Seattle's cohort entered during active infection and was followed longitudinally. The CDR3 extends over 14 amino acids. Germline V gene lookup returns CDR1 SEHNR and CDR2 FQNEAQ (reference sequence). J was trimmed by 8 bases and V by 4 bases; bases with no gene match: 5. Authors' data handling: Using reference gene primer amplification, nucleated cell counts were estimated. Sequencing was performed with immunoSEQ multiplex PCR; in TCRdb, only in-frame clones are kept and a portion is missing. The V and J calls and the clone size are those of that table, but D and trimming were determined from the DNA. The sample records roughly 120,000 clones, around 85% being singletons.

This chain uses TRBV7-9 with TRBJ1-4; TRBD1 aligns across 9 bases. The sequencing input was peripheral blood. The sequence was collected from a woman aged 55 to 70 with COVID-19, enrolled during active disease. The CDR3 sequence: CASSSEDRGEKLFF. Written as DNA, the CDR3 is TGTGCCAGCAGCTCCGAGGACAGGGGCGAAAAACTGTTTTTT. Combining the CDR3 with reference TRBV7-9 and TRBJ1-4 gives the whole variable domain DTGVSQNPRHKITKRGQNVTFRCDPISEHNRLYWYRQTLGQGPEFLTYFQNEAQLEKSRLLSDRFSAERPKGSFSTLEIQRTEQGDSAMYLCASSSEDRGEKLFFGSGTQLSVL.